The rows below give T cell receptor beta chains drawn from one sample of a study of long-term antiretroviral therapy in people with HIV. Method: immunoSEQ multiplex PCR; TCRdb's copy keeps in-frame clones and lacks some. Altogether around 11,000 clones are present, approximately 85% being singletons, with the ten largest covering around 19%. This sample comprised unsorted PBMCs, obtained 1.8 years after starting antiretroviral therapy. Receptor source: a man aged 35 to 55 with HIV. Each CDR3 is given with its conserved first and last residue. Each record gives: J gene, D gene, clone size, V gene, CDR3 DNA, CDR3 protein. The D gene is left open where the match is weak. Where a row states a size, it is once, few, many or the class of an expanded clone; other rows omit it.

J gene: TRBJ2-1; D gene: NA; clone size: NA; V gene: TRBV27; CDR3 DNA: TGTGCCAGCAGTTTCTCTGAGTGGAATGAGCAGTTCTTC; CDR3 protein: CASSFSEWNEQFF
J gene: TRBJ2-3; D gene: NA; clone size: NA; V gene: TRBV7-9; CDR3 DNA: TGTGCCAGCAGCGTCAGGGAGAGGGATACGCAGTATTTT; CDR3 protein: CASSVRERDTQYF
J gene: TRBJ2-5; D gene: NA; clone size: NA; V gene: TRBV5-1; CDR3 DNA: TGCGCCAGCAGCGGCCGAATGACAACCGAGACCCAGTACTTC; CDR3 protein: CASSGRMTTETQYF
J gene: TRBJ2-4; D gene: NA; clone size: NA; V gene: TRBV5-4; CDR3 DNA: TGTGCCAGCAGCCGAGATCGGGACTCCTTCGGCATTCAGTACTTC; CDR3 protein: CASSRDRDSFGIQYF
J gene: TRBJ1-1; D gene: NA; clone size: NA; V gene: TRBV7-9; CDR3 DNA: TGTGCCAGCAGCTTGGGCAGGAACACTGAAGCTTTCTTT; CDR3 protein: CASSLGRNTEAFF
J gene: TRBJ2-1; D gene: NA; clone size: NA; V gene: TRBV27; CDR3 DNA: TGTGCCAGCAGTGGGGGGGCGGGCTACAATGAGCAGTTCTTC; CDR3 protein: CASSGGAGYNEQFF
J gene: TRBJ1-4; D gene: TRBD1; clone size: NA; V gene: TRBV9; CDR3 DNA: TGTGCCAGCAGTGGACAGGGGGCGGAGGATGAAAAACTGTTTTTT; CDR3 protein: CASSGQGAEDEKLFF
J gene: TRBJ2-5; D gene: TRBD1; clone size: NA; V gene: TRBV28; CDR3 DNA: TGTGCCAGCAGTTTCCCTGACAGGGATTTGGAGACCCAGTACTTC; CDR3 protein: CASSFPDRDLETQYF
J gene: TRBJ2-1; D gene: TRBD2; clone size: NA; V gene: TRBV7-6; CDR3 DNA: TGTGCCAGCGTGGCTAGCGGGAGTTTCTACAATGAGCAGTTCTTC; CDR3 protein: CASVASGSFYNEQFF
J gene: TRBJ1-2; D gene: NA; clone size: NA; V gene: TRBV19; CDR3 DNA: TGTGCCAGTAGGGATACTAACTATGGCTACACCTTC; CDR3 protein: CASRDTNYGYTF
J gene: TRBJ2-7; D gene: TRBD1; clone size: once; V gene: TRBV27; CDR3 DNA: TGTGCCAGCAGTTTCTCTGGGGGGCAGGGGGCCTCCTACGAGCAGTACTTC; CDR3 protein: CASSFSGGQGASYEQYF
J gene: TRBJ1-1; D gene: NA; clone size: NA; V gene: TRBV28; CDR3 DNA: TGTGCCAGCAGTCGCAGGATTAACACTGAAGCTTTCTTT; CDR3 protein: CASSRRINTEAFF
J gene: TRBJ2-7; D gene: NA; clone size: NA; V gene: TRBV5-4; CDR3 DNA: TGTGCCAGCAGCTCCCGGGACCCCATCGAGCAGTACTTC; CDR3 protein: CASSSRDPIEQYF
J gene: TRBJ1-5; D gene: NA; clone size: NA; V gene: TRBV29-1; CDR3 DNA: TGCAGCGCGTCCGTTGGCAATCTAGGGGTCAATCAGCCCCAGCATTTT; CDR3 protein: CSASVGNLGVNQPQHF
J gene: TRBJ2-7; D gene: NA; clone size: NA; V gene: TRBV4-2; CDR3 DNA: TGTGCCAGCAGCCAAGGTGCAGCTCGGGAGCAGTACTTC; CDR3 protein: CASSQGAAREQYF
J gene: TRBJ1-1; D gene: NA; clone size: once; V gene: TRBV5-4; CDR3 DNA: TGTGCCAGCAGCTTGCGTTGGGGGAACACTGAAGCTTTCTTT; CDR3 protein: CASSLRWGNTEAFF
J gene: TRBJ2-7; D gene: NA; clone size: NA; V gene: TRBV18; CDR3 DNA: TGTGCCAGCTCACGTCTGAATTCCTACGAGCAGTACTTC; CDR3 protein: CASSRLNSYEQYF
J gene: TRBJ2-4; D gene: TRBD2; clone size: NA; V gene: TRBV28; CDR3 DNA: TGTGCCAGCAGTTTATTAGCGGGGGAAAACATTCAGTACTTC; CDR3 protein: CASSLLAGENIQYF
J gene: TRBJ1-1; D gene: TRBD1; clone size: NA; V gene: TRBV28; CDR3 DNA: TGTGCCAGCAGTCCACACAGGGGGGACACTGAAGCTTTCTTT; CDR3 protein: CASSPHRGDTEAFF
J gene: TRBJ1-5; D gene: NA; clone size: NA; V gene: TRBV5-6; CDR3 DNA: TGTGCCAGCAGCTTAAGGCAGGGCGGTAATCAGCCCCAGCATTTT; CDR3 protein: CASSLRQGGNQPQHF
J gene: TRBJ2-7; D gene: NA; clone size: NA; V gene: TRBV4-2; CDR3 DNA: TGTGCCAGCAGCCAAGATCGACGGGGGCACTCCTACGAGCAGTACTTC; CDR3 protein: CASSQDRRGHSYEQYF
J gene: TRBJ1-1; D gene: TRBD1; clone size: once; V gene: TRBV30; CDR3 DNA: TGTGCCTGGAGTGTCGAAACAGGGGGGAACACTGAAGCTTTCTTT; CDR3 protein: CAWSVETGGNTEAFF
J gene: TRBJ1-2; D gene: NA; clone size: NA; V gene: TRBV20-1; CDR3 DNA: TGCAGTGCTAGTACAATGAGTGGCTACACCTTC; CDR3 protein: CSASTMSGYTF
J gene: TRBJ2-7; D gene: NA; clone size: NA; V gene: TRBV28; CDR3 DNA: TGTGCCAGCAGTTTACCCCCACGGTACGAGCAGTACTTC; CDR3 protein: CASSLPPRYEQYF
J gene: TRBJ2-1; D gene: NA; clone size: NA; V gene: TRBV29-1; CDR3 DNA: TGCAGCGTTGCCGACAATGAGCAGTTCTTC; CDR3 protein: CSVADNEQFF
J gene: TRBJ1-2; D gene: NA; clone size: NA; V gene: TRBV5-4; CDR3 DNA: TGTGCCAGCAGCTTGGAACGGGGACTGACGCCGGGTGGCTACACCTTC; CDR3 protein: CASSLERGLTPGGYTF
J gene: TRBJ1-3; D gene: NA; clone size: NA; V gene: TRBV2; CDR3 DNA: TGTGCCAGCAGTGCCTTGCCCAGGAACTCTGGAAACACCATATATTTT; CDR3 protein: CASSALPRNSGNTIYF
J gene: TRBJ2-2; D gene: NA; clone size: NA; V gene: TRBV6-5; CDR3 DNA: TGTGCCAGCAGTTCAGATCAGGTCGGCGGGGAGCTGTTTTTT; CDR3 protein: CASSSDQVGGELFF
J gene: TRBJ2-7; D gene: NA; clone size: NA; V gene: TRBV6-5; CDR3 DNA: TGTGCCAGCAGTAGCGGACCCTACGAGCAGTACTTC; CDR3 protein: CASSSGPYEQYF
J gene: TRBJ2-3; D gene: NA; clone size: NA; V gene: TRBV20-1; CDR3 DNA: TGCAGTGCTAGAGTTGGAGGGGCGCAGTATTTT; CDR3 protein: CSARVGGAQYF
J gene: TRBJ1-4; D gene: NA; clone size: once; V gene: TRBV5-4; CDR3 DNA: TGTGCCAGCAGCTTAGGGGCAGGGAGGGAAAAACTGTTTTTT; CDR3 protein: CASSLGAGREKLFF
J gene: TRBJ2-2; D gene: TRBD1; clone size: NA; V gene: TRBV9; CDR3 DNA: TGTGCCAGCAGAGGGACAGTAGCAAAGACCGGGGAGCTGTTTTTT; CDR3 protein: CASRGTVAKTGELFF
J gene: TRBJ1-1; D gene: TRBD1; clone size: NA; V gene: TRBV29-1; CDR3 DNA: TGCAGCGTTGCGGGGACAGGAAGCTCTGAAGCTTTCTTT; CDR3 protein: CSVAGTGSSEAFF
J gene: TRBJ1-3; D gene: NA; clone size: NA; V gene: TRBV7-8; CDR3 DNA: TGTGCCAGCAGCTTAGGGGGGCAGGGGTATAACACCATATATTTT; CDR3 protein: CASSLGGQGYNTIYF
J gene: TRBJ2-5; D gene: NA; clone size: NA; V gene: TRBV5-1; CDR3 DNA: TGCGCCAGCAGCTTAAACGGCCAAGAGACCCAGTACTTC; CDR3 protein: CASSLNGQETQYF
J gene: TRBJ2-1; D gene: TRBD2; clone size: NA; V gene: TRBV7-3; CDR3 DNA: TGTGCCAGCAGCTCCTTCCTAGCGGGAGGGCACAATGAGCAGTTCTTC; CDR3 protein: CASSSFLAGGHNEQFF
J gene: TRBJ2-7; D gene: TRBD1; clone size: NA; V gene: TRBV6-5; CDR3 DNA: TGTGCCAGCAGTTATTTACAGGGGAGCGAGCAGTACTTC; CDR3 protein: CASSYLQGSEQYF
J gene: TRBJ1-3; D gene: NA; clone size: NA; V gene: TRBV29-1; CDR3 DNA: TGCAGCGTGTGGTTACGCTCTGGAAACACCATATATTTT; CDR3 protein: CSVWLRSGNTIYF
J gene: TRBJ2-3; D gene: TRBD2; clone size: NA; V gene: TRBV5-1; CDR3 DNA: TGCGCCAGCAGCCGCGGCGGGGGAGAAACAGATACGCAGTATTTT; CDR3 protein: CASSRGGGETDTQYF
J gene: TRBJ2-6; D gene: NA; clone size: NA; V gene: TRBV7-6; CDR3 DNA: TGTGCCAGCAGCTTAATCCGGGATGGCTCTGGGGCCAACGTCCTGACTTTC; CDR3 protein: CASSLIRDGSGANVLTF
J gene: TRBJ1-2; D gene: TRBD1; clone size: NA; V gene: TRBV27; CDR3 DNA: TGTGCCAGCAGTTTCGCAGGGGGCGCCTATGGCTACACCTTC; CDR3 protein: CASSFAGGAYGYTF
J gene: TRBJ2-7; D gene: NA; clone size: few; V gene: TRBV27; CDR3 DNA: TGTGCCAGCAGTTTATCGGTAGCCGGAGGATACGAGCAGTACTTC; CDR3 protein: CASSLSVAGGYEQYF
J gene: TRBJ2-2; D gene: NA; clone size: NA; V gene: TRBV6-6; CDR3 DNA: TGTGCCATCCAATGGGGGGGCAACGGGGAGCTGTTTTTT; CDR3 protein: CAIQWGGNGELFF
J gene: TRBJ2-2; D gene: NA; clone size: NA; V gene: TRBV4-3; CDR3 DNA: TGCGCCAGCAGCCAAGATCCCAGGGTGTCGAACACCGGGGAGCTGTTTTTT; CDR3 protein: CASSQDPRVSNTGELFF
J gene: TRBJ2-2; D gene: NA; clone size: once; V gene: TRBV11-2; CDR3 DNA: TGTGCCAGCAGCTTCGGGGAGCTGTTTTTT; CDR3 protein: CASSFGELFF
J gene: TRBJ2-3; D gene: NA; clone size: NA; V gene: TRBV11-1; CDR3 DNA: TGTGCCAGCAGCGTGCCCCGGGTTCCAGATACGCAGTATTTT; CDR3 protein: CASSVPRVPDTQYF
J gene: TRBJ2-7; D gene: NA; clone size: NA; V gene: TRBV5-4; CDR3 DNA: TGTGCCAGCAGCTCCCCAGCTATGGAGCAGTACTTC; CDR3 protein: CASSSPAMEQYF
J gene: TRBJ2-3; D gene: TRBD2; clone size: NA; V gene: TRBV30; CDR3 DNA: TGTGCCTGGAGGGACCTAGCGGGGGTAGATACGCAGTATTTT; CDR3 protein: CAWRDLAGVDTQYF
J gene: TRBJ1-2; D gene: TRBD1; clone size: NA; V gene: TRBV7-2; CDR3 DNA: TGTGCCAGCAGCCCGCGGACAGGGCATATTGGCTACACCTTC; CDR3 protein: CASSPRTGHIGYTF
J gene: TRBJ2-7; D gene: TRBD2; clone size: NA; V gene: TRBV5-1; CDR3 DNA: TGCGCCAGCAGCTCTGGACTAGCGGCGACCTACGAGCAGTACTTC; CDR3 protein: CASSSGLAATYEQYF
J gene: TRBJ2-6; D gene: NA; clone size: NA; V gene: TRBV29-1; CDR3 DNA: TGCAGCGTTCTCCCTGGCTCTGGGGCCAACGTCCTGACTTTC; CDR3 protein: CSVLPGSGANVLTF
J gene: TRBJ1-2; D gene: TRBD1; clone size: few; V gene: TRBV2; CDR3 DNA: TGTGCCAGCAGTGGGGACAGCTTGAATGGCTACACCTTC; CDR3 protein: CASSGDSLNGYTF
J gene: TRBJ1-3; D gene: TRBD1; clone size: NA; V gene: TRBV28; CDR3 DNA: TGTGCCAGCAGACTCTCCGGGACAGGGGCCAACACCATATATTTT; CDR3 protein: CASRLSGTGANTIYF